These 11 T cell receptor beta chains originate from one sample sequenced in a study of PD-L1 blockade in urothelial cancer. Produced via immunoSEQ multiplex PCR; TCRdb's table is partial and in-frame only. Altogether about 29,000 clones are present, 84% being singletons, with the ten largest covering around 3%. Time point defined: peripheral blood 6 weeks after treatment start. Sequenced here: PBMCs, sampled around atezolizumab (anti-PD-L1) treatment. The receptors were sampled from a man in his sixties or seventies with urothelial cancer.

The chain joins TRBV30 to TRBJ1-1, with D unclear. V was pared by 4 bases and J by 1 base, with 10 bases between. Germline lookup yields CDR1 GTSNPN and CDR2 SVGIG (reference sequence). There are 13 residues in the CDR3. Here the CDR3 reads CAWTPGWNTEAFF. The CDR3 DNA is TGTGCCTGGACGCCGGGGTGGAACACTGAAGCTTTCTTT.

The chain couples TRBV4-3 to TRBJ1-2; TRBD1 matches 8 bases. The CDR3 covers 15 residues. The germline CDR1 and CDR2 sequences are LGHNA and YSLEER. With 0 bases clipped from V and 8 bases from J, the junction kept 8 bases outside the gene matches. The chain's CDR3 is CASSQDRAGGVGYTF. The CDR3 DNA is TGCGCCAGCAGCCAAGATCGAGCAGGGGGCGTGGGCTACACCTTC.

J is TRBJ2-5 and V is TRBV7-8; tentative D call: TRBD2 (7 bases). The CDR3 is 14 amino acids. In germline, CDR1 is SGHVS, CDR2 FQNEAQ. V dropped 0 bases and J dropped 4 bases, with 9 bases sitting between them. The CDR3 protein is CASSLAAGAETQYF. CDR3 nucleotide sequence: TGTGCCAGCAGCTTAGCTGCGGGGGCAGAGACCCAGTACTTC.

The chain combines TRBV7-3 with TRBJ2-5; the match to TRBD1 covers 10 bases. Germline loops: CDR1 SGHTA, CDR2 FQGTGA. This CDR3 is 16 amino acids long. Unmatched junction bases numbered 8, after V lost 4 bases and J lost 3 bases. This CDR3 is CASSSGSGQGEETQYF. As DNA, the CDR3 is TGTGCCAGCAGCTCCGGGAGTGGACAGGGGGAAGAGACCCAGTACTTC.

The chain joins TRBV10-3 to TRBJ2-1, with 11 bases identical to TRBD2. The CDR3 sequence is 16 residues long. Trimming at V came to 0 bases and at J to 9 bases, leaving 7 bases not matched to a gene. Germline assignment: CDR1 ENHRY and CDR2 SYGVKD. CDR3 amino acids: CAISESVLAGGGEQFF. Here the CDR3 DNA reads TGTGCCATCAGTGAGTCGGTGCTAGCGGGGGGAGGTGAGCAGTTCTTC.

The chain uses TRBV5-6 and TRBJ1-2, with D hard to call. The CDR3 has 13 amino acids. Germline lookup yields CDR1 SGHDT and CDR2 YYEEEE. Trimming stripped 4 bases from V and 4 bases from J, with 11 bases between. The CDR3 DNA reads as TGTGCCAGCAGCCCGGCCGGCGGCTATGGCTACACCTTC. It translates to CASSPAGGYGYTF. The full variable domain, in which reference TRBV5-6 and TRBJ1-2 provide the parts outside the CDR3, is DAGVTQSPTHLIKTRGQQVTLRCSPKSGHDTVSWYQQALGQGPQFIFQYYEEEERQRGNFPDRFSGHQFPNYSSELNVNALLLGDSALYLCASSPAGGYGYTFGSGTRLTVV.

The chain links TRBV7-6 to TRBJ2-3, with D perhaps TRBD1 (5 bases). The CDR3 totals 14 residues. CDR1 is SGHVS and CDR2 is FNYEAQ in the germline V gene. V was pared by 1 base and J by 4 bases, with 9 bases between. CDR3 DNA: TGTGCCAGCAGCTTAGGACAGTCCGCAGATACGCAGTATTTT. It is translated as CASSLGQSADTQYF.

V gene TRBV19 combines with J gene TRBJ2-1; 8 nucleotides line up with TRBD1. Trimming removed 5 bases from V and 1 base from J; junction bases left unmatched: 4. Germline CDR1 LNHDA, CDR2 SQIVND (reference sequence). This CDR3 has 15 amino acids. CDR3 DNA: TGTGCCAGTAGTCCTACAGGGGGGTCCTACAATGAGCAGTTCTTC. This codes for CASSPTGGSYNEQFF.

This clone appeared once. V is TRBV9 and J is TRBJ2-3, with a tentative D call TRBD2 (6 bases). The CDR3 is 12 residues long. Germline CDR1 is SGDLS and CDR2 is YYNGEE. The ends were cut back, 4 bases at V and 6 bases at J, with 9 bases in the middle. For the CDR3, the DNA is TGTGCCAGCAGCAAGGGGACTGATACGCAGTATTTT. It codes for CASSKGTDTQYF.

The chain employs TRBV6-4 and TRBJ1-2; 9 nucleotides line up with TRBD1. Germline V gene data show CDR1 as MRHNA and CDR2 as SNTAGT. With V trimmed by 4 bases and J by 8 bases, 8 bases remained unmatched. The CDR3 is 14 amino acids. CDR3 sequence reads: CASSGDRGIGGYTF. The CDR3 coding sequence is TGTGCCAGCAGTGGCGACAGGGGGATAGGCGGCTACACCTTC.

The V gene is TRBV18, the J gene TRBJ2-1, with a possible D match to TRBD2 (5 bases). This CDR3 region has 14 residues. Trimming shortened V by 0 bases and J by 6 bases, and 9 bases separated the two germline ends. Germline loops: CDR1 KGHSH, CDR2 LQKENI. CDR3 nucleotides: TGTGCCAGCTCACCACCGGGAGCCCTCAATGAGCAGTTCTTC. It encodes CASSPPGALNEQFF.